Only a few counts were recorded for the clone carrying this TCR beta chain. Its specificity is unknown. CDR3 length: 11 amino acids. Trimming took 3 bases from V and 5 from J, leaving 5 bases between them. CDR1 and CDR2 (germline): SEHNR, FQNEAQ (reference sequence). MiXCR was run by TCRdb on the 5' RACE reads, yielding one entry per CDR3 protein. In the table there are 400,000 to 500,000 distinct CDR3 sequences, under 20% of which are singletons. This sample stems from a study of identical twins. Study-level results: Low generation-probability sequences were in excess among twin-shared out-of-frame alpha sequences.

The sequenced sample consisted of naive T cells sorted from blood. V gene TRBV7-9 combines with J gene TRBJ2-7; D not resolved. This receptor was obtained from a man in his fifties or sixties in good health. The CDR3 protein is CASSFSHEQYF. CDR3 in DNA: TGTGCCAGCAGCTTCTCTCACGAGCAGTACTTC.